What follows is one T cell receptor (beta chain) and its context. The antigen remains unidentified. Germline CDR1 is LGHNT and CDR2 is FRNRAP. With 7 bases removed from V and 3 bases from J, the gap between germline ends came to 18 bases. The length of the CDR3 is 16 residues. These data come from a study of shared clonotypes between healthy human individuals. Whole-study findings and limits: Rarefaction indicated that sorted-subset sequencing remained incomplete although depth was large.

Into CD45RA+ naive and CD45RA-negative memory subsets, the CD4+ cells were split. The assay was carried out at the deep level. The method was immunoSEQ multiplex PCR; TCRdb's version includes in-frame clones alone and lacks a portion of them. The sample consists of millions of clones, just over 90% of them appearing once. This TCR was recovered from a young man in good health. Some clones in this sample may be carry-over from other donors' samples. Source material: naive CD4+ T cells from PBMCs. The subset denotes: CD45RA+ positively selected. The rearrangement joins TRBV12-5 to TRBJ2-2, with D perhaps matching TRBD2 (6 bases). CDR3 residues: CASAAGLLTDTGELFF. DNA for the CDR3: TGTGCTAGTGCTGCGGGACTCCTTACAGACACCGGGGAGCTGTTTTTT.